The 25 T cell receptor beta chains listed next were all sequenced from one sample in a study of shared clonotypes between healthy human individuals. The data were produced by immunoSEQ multiplex PCR, yet TCRdb's version contains in-frame clones alone and is incomplete. This table holds 2 million to 3 million clones, around nine tenths found once. The sample taken for sequencing was naive CD4+ T cells sorted from blood. Specified subset: CD45RA+ positively selected. The receptors here all came from a man between 18 and 29 years old in good health.

This sequence joins TRBV6-5 and TRBJ2-7; D is perhaps TRBD2 (6 bases). Germline loops: CDR1 MNHEY, CDR2 SVGAGI. Trimming left V 6 bases short and J 1 base short, with 13 bases between. CDR3 length: 14 residues. The CDR3 loop reads CASREPGTSYEQYF. Written as DNA, the CDR3 is TGTGCCAGCAGGGAACCCGGGACTTCCTACGAGCAGTACTTC.

The CDR3 DNA follows: TGCGCCAGCAGTCTTATATATGGCGGCACCATATATTTT. Translating gives CASSLIYGGTIYF. The chain uses TRBV10-2 and TRBJ1-3; D is uncertain. The CDR3 has 13 amino acids. Germline lookup yields CDR1 WSHSY and CDR2 SAAADI. Trimming cost V 5 bases and J 9 bases, with 14 bases left between them.

A word on this clone: The same CDR3 can be traced to other DNA sequences in this sample. This rearrangement joins TRBV6-1 to TRBJ2-7; weak D call: TRBD1 (5 bases). The CDR3 runs 14 residues. Germline V gene data show CDR1 as MNHNS and CDR2 as SASEGT. Between the trimmed V and J ends, which lost 1 base and 2 bases, there was a span of 9 bases. The CDR3 reads CASSEVQGTYEQYF. The CDR3 DNA reads TGTGCCAGCAGTGAAGTCCAGGGTACCTACGAGCAGTACTTC.

This clone was seen a few times. V usage is TRBV7-9 and J usage is TRBJ1-1; 9 bases map to TRBD1. Per the germline V gene, CDR1 is SEHNR and CDR2 is FQNEAQ (reference sequence). J was trimmed by 2 bases and V by 6 bases; bases with no gene match: 1. The CDR3 extends over 13 amino acids. CDR3 protein: CASRDRGNTEAFF. Written as DNA, the CDR3 is TGTGCCAGCAGGGACAGGGGTAACACTGAAGCTTTCTTT.

The V call is TRBV6-5, the J call TRBJ2-7, with D possibly being TRBD1 or TRBD2 (6 bases each). Trimming took 6 bases from V and 3 from J, leaving 15 bases between them. The CDR3 contains 14 residues. The germline V gene encodes CDR1 MNHEY and CDR2 SVGAGI. Here the CDR3 reads CASRPEGGLYEQYF. CDR3 nucleotide sequence: TGTGCCAGCAGACCCGAGGGGGGCCTCTACGAGCAGTACTTC.

The chain combines TRBV9 with TRBJ2-3; 8 positions agree with TRBD2. The J segment lost 2 bases and the V segment lost 3 bases, leaving 5 bases of the junction unmatched. The germline gives CDR1 SGDLS, CDR2 YYNGEE. This CDR3 is 15 amino acids long. The CDR3 here is CASSEGLAYTDTQYF. The CDR3 nucleotides are TGTGCCAGCAGCGAAGGACTAGCATACACAGATACGCAGTATTTT.

This chain connects TRBV6-1 to TRBJ1-2; D is ambiguous. Germline V gives CDR1 MNHNS, CDR2 SASEGT. V gave up 0 bases and J gave up 0 bases, with 8 bases separating them. The CDR3 runs to 15 residues. DNA for the CDR3: TGTGCCAGCAGTGAAGCAACAGTTCCTAACTATGGCTACACCTTC. This sequence encodes CASSEATVPNYGYTF.

The V gene is TRBV11-3, the J gene TRBJ2-1; 8 bases fit TRBD1. Germline V gene lookup returns CDR1 SGHNT and CDR2 YENEEA. The ends lost 5 bases at V and 10 bases at J; junction bases unmatched: 4. CDR3 size: 12 residues. This CDR3 is CASSPTGGEQFF. The CDR3 DNA reads as TGTGCCAGCAGCCCCACAGGGGGGGAGCAGTTCTTC.

The chain couples TRBV5-1 to TRBJ1-2; D perhaps matches TRBD1 (5 bases). V was trimmed by 4 bases and J by 4 bases, leaving 20 bases between them. The germline V gene encodes CDR1 SGHRS and CDR2 YFSETQ. The CDR3 extends over 16 amino acids. CDR3 sequence reads: CASSPRSGREAYGYTF. In nucleotides, the CDR3 is TGCGCCAGCAGCCCCCGGTCTGGCAGGGAGGCCTATGGCTACACCTTC.

This chain links TRBV19 with TRBJ1-5, with 7 bases that match TRBD1. There are 16 residues in the CDR3. Trimming took 2 bases from V and 5 from J; bases not matched to a gene: 9. Per the germline V gene, CDR1 is LNHDA and CDR2 is SQIVND (reference sequence). Here the CDR3 DNA reads TGTGCCAGTAGTATACGGACAGGCACCCGTTATCAGCCCCAGCATTTT. This sequence encodes CASSIRTGTRYQPQHF.

The chain carries TRBV11-2 and TRBJ2-5; D might be TRBD2 (6 bases). Trimming cost V 5 bases and J 5 bases, with 12 bases left between them. Germline CDR1 and CDR2: SGHAT and FQNNGV. The CDR3 contains 13 residues. The CDR3 DNA reads TGTGCCAGCAGCACCGGACTATCGGAGACCCAGTACTTC. Its protein product is CASSTGLSETQYF.

V and J are TRBV7-9 and TRBJ2-3; weak D call: TRBD1 (5 bases). Trimming removed 7 bases at V and 2 bases at J, with 13 bases between. The CDR3 loop spans 14 amino acids. The germline gives CDR1 SEHNR, CDR2 FQNEAQ (reference sequence). The CDR3 loop reads CASIHGATTDTQYF. In DNA form, the CDR3 reads TGTGCCAGCATCCATGGGGCTACCACAGATACGCAGTATTTT.

A single count supports this clone. The chain joins TRBV5-1 to TRBJ2-1, with 8 bases matching TRBD2. Trimming at V came to 0 bases and at J to 1 base, leaving 9 bases not matched to a gene. The CDR3 is 18 amino acids. Germline CDR1 SGHRS, CDR2 YFSETQ. DNA of the CDR3: TGCGCCAGCAGCTTGGCCTTTCCTATAGCGGGGTCCTACAATGAGCAGTTCTTC. Its translation is CASSLAFPIAGSYNEQFF.

This chain links TRBV28 with TRBJ2-5; 10 bases are shared with TRBD2. The CDR3 has 14 residues. Germline V gives CDR1 MDHEN, CDR2 SYDVKM. V lost 6 bases and J lost 6; bases outside the gene matches: 7. The CDR3 sequence: CASRSGGAVKTQYF. Written as DNA, the CDR3 is TGTGCCAGCAGGAGCGGGGGGGCCGTAAAGACCCAGTACTTC. The variable domain in full, completed from reference TRBV28 and TRBJ2-5, reads DVKVTQSSRYLVKRTGEKVFLECVQDMDHENMFWYRQDPGLGLRLIYFSYDVKMKEKGDIPEGYSVSREKKERFSLILESASTNQTSMYLCASRSGGAVKTQYFGPGTRLLVL.

This chain joins TRBV7-9 and TRBJ2-7, with D possibly matching TRBD1 (5 bases). Germline V lookup: CDR1 SEHNR, CDR2 FQNEAQ (reference sequence). The CDR3 is 13 amino acids. The germline V and J ends were trimmed by 7 bases and 7 bases, with 17 bases remaining between them. The chain's CDR3 is CASTKPGAREQYF. The CDR3, as DNA: TGTGCCAGCACTAAGCCTGGGGCTAGGGAGCAGTACTTC.

Turning to this clone: Within the sample, other DNA sequences also encode this same CDR3. The chain recombines TRBV9 with TRBJ2-2; TRBD1 agrees at 8 bases. J was trimmed by 2 bases and V by 2 bases; bases with no gene match: 5. The germline gives CDR1 SGDLS, CDR2 YYNGEE. The CDR3 runs to 16 residues. The CDR3 region is CASSVGTGKNTGELFF. CDR3 sequence (DNA): TGTGCCAGCAGCGTGGGGACAGGAAAAAACACCGGGGAGCTGTTTTTT.

The chain employs TRBV6-4 and TRBJ2-7, with D possibly TRBD1 on 6 matching bases. CDR1 is MRHNA, CDR2 SNTAGT, per germline. The CDR3 is 15 amino acids. V dropped 0 bases and J dropped 6 bases, with 15 bases sitting between them. This CDR3 reads CASSDSWTAPGEQYF. The DNA for the CDR3 is TGTGCCAGCAGTGACTCGTGGACAGCTCCGGGCGAGCAGTACTTC.

The V gene is TRBV5-4, the J gene TRBJ1-1, with D uncertain. Germline V gene sequence: CDR1 SGHNT, CDR2 YYREEE (reference sequence). Deletions cut 5 bases from V and 1 base from J, with 15 bases between. The CDR3 totals 15 residues. CDR3 sequence reads: CASSREGQTNTEAFF. In DNA, the CDR3 is TGTGCCAGCAGTAGAGAAGGCCAAACGAACACTGAAGCTTTCTTT.

The chain joins TRBV6-5 to TRBJ2-4; possibly TRBD2 for D (6 bases). V lost 7 bases, J lost 12 bases, and 19 bases lay in between. The CDR3 totals 13 residues. The germline gives CDR1 MNHEY, CDR2 SVGAGI. The CDR3 reads CASTQRADYRQYF. The CDR3 DNA is TGTGCCAGCACCCAAAGGGCGGACTATCGTCAGTACTTC.

The chain is built from TRBV10-1 and TRBJ2-3; TRBD2 is a possible D gene (7 bases). CDR1 is WNHNN, CDR2 SYGVQD, per germline (reference sequence). The CDR3 consists of 16 residues. Trimming took 0 bases from V and 5 from J, leaving 15 bases between them. CDR3 DNA sequence: TGCGCCAGCAGTGAGTCGGTGGGGGGGGCCGGAGATACGCAGTATTTT. Protein sequence: CASSESVGGAGDTQYF.

This chain connects TRBV7-2 to TRBJ2-1; 11 positions match TRBD2. Germline CDR1 is SGHTA and CDR2 is FQGNSA. The CDR3 length is 15 residues. V lost 5 bases, J lost 5 bases, and 5 bases stayed unmatched. The CDR3 nucleotides are TGTGCCAGCAGCGGTCCGGGACTAGCGGACAATGAGCAGTTCTTC. Protein product: CASSGPGLADNEQFF.

The V and J genes are TRBV2 and TRBJ1-6, with 8 bases lining up with TRBD1. Germline assignment: CDR1 SNHLY and CDR2 FYNNEI. Trimming at V came to 4 bases and at J to 9 bases, leaving 5 bases not matched to a gene. This CDR3 region has 14 residues. The CDR3 DNA reads as TGTGCCAGCAGTGGTTCAGGACAGGGTTCACCCCTCCACTTT. Translating gives CASSGSGQGSPLHF.

As for this clone: In the same sample, other DNA sequences code for this CDR3. J is TRBJ2-5 and V is TRBV6-5; 7 bases map to TRBD2. The V segment lost 5 bases and the J segment 1 base; nucleotides outside the gene matches: 4. Germline loops: CDR1 MNHEY, CDR2 SVGAGI. CDR3 length equals 14 residues. The CDR3 loop reads CASSSGTSQETQYF. For the CDR3, the DNA is TGTGCCAGCAGTAGCGGGACCAGCCAAGAGACCCAGTACTTC.

About this clone: Other nucleotide sequences from this sample produce the same CDR3. This chain links TRBV18 with TRBJ1-5, with D possibly TRBD1 on 5 matching bases. The CDR3 extends over 12 amino acids. The V end lost 6 bases, the J end lost 6 bases, and 9 bases lay between the germline ends. Per germline, CDR1 KGHSH and CDR2 LQKENI. CDR3 in DNA: TGTGCCAGCTCCCCGGGGGGTCAGCCCCAGCATTTT. It yields the protein CASSPGGQPQHF.

The chain has TRBV7-6 and TRBJ2-2; 9 nucleotides line up with TRBD1. CDR1 is SGHVS, CDR2 FNYEAQ, per germline. The CDR3 consists of 15 residues. V lost 4 bases, J lost 4 bases, and 4 bases stayed unmatched. The CDR3: CASSSGTGFTGELFF. The CDR3 DNA sequence: TGTGCCAGCAGCTCCGGGACAGGGTTCACCGGGGAGCTGTTTTTT.